This is a list of T cell receptor beta chains from one sample in a study of CD8+CD57+ T cells in acquired aplastic anemia. TCRdb used MiXCR to reprocess the reads, holding one entry per CDR3 protein. Counted here are more than 100,000 distinct CDR3 sequences, 40% to 60% occurring once; the ten biggest clones make up 2% to 3%. Sequencing was carried out using sorted CD4+, CD8+, or CD8+CD57+ T cells (not recorded which) from PBMCs. The receptors were sampled from a human donor in good health, serving as a control. The CDR3 runs from the conserved cysteine through the conserved F or W. Each record gives: J gene, clone size, V gene, D gene, CDR3 DNA, CDR3 protein. The D gene is left open where the match is weak. Clone size appears in some rows only: once, few, many, or a class for an expanded clone.

>TRBJ1-1|few|TRBV2|-
TGTGCCAGCAGTGAAATCGGATCGGGGAGGGGGACTGAAGCTTTCTTT
CASSEIGSGRGTEAFF
>TRBJ2-5|many|TRBV20-1|TRBD2
TGCAGTGCTCTGGGGGGGGGGGAGACCCAGTACTTC
CSALGGGETQYF
>TRBJ2-7|-|TRBV10-1|TRBD1
TGCGCCAGCAAGGACAGGGTAGGCTACGAGCAGTACTTC
CASKDRVGYEQYF
>TRBJ2-7|many|TRBV4-1|TRBD1
TGCGCCAGCAGCCAAGGGGGGACAGGGCTGTACGAGCAGTACTTC
CASSQGGTGLYEQYF
>TRBJ1-2|-|TRBV10-3|TRBD1
TGTGCCATCGGGGACAGGGATGCGAATGGCTACACCTTC
CAIGDRDANGYTF
>TRBJ2-2|once|TRBV2|-
TGTGCCAGCAGCTTAACCGGGACAACCGGGGAGCTGTTTTTT
CASSLTGTTGELFF
>TRBJ1-2|-|TRBV5-1|-
TGCGCCAGCAGCTTGGGTCGGTACTATGGCTACACCTTC
CASSLGRYYGYTF
>TRBJ2-1|many|TRBV6-5|TRBD2
TGTGCCAGCAGTTACTCGCTTCCCGGGAGGAATTACAATGAGCAGTTCTTC
CASSYSLPGRNYNEQFF
>TRBJ2-7|many|TRBV7-8|TRBD1
TGTGCCAGCAGCTTGGGACAGGGGAACATGTACGAGCAGTACTTC
CASSLGQGNMYEQYF
>TRBJ1-1|many|TRBV19|-
TGTGCCAGTAGTATAGACGGACAGATGGACACTGAAGCTTTCTTT
CASSIDGQMDTEAFF
>TRBJ2-6|-|TRBV29-1|-
TGCAGCGTTGAAGATGGGGGGGCTTCACCCTCTGGGGCCAACGTCCTGACTTTC
CSVEDGGASPSGANVLTF
>TRBJ1-6|many|TRBV6-5|-
TGTGCCAGCAGTTTCAATGGGTTTGACGGTTCACCCCTCCACTTT
CASSFNGFDGSPLHF
>TRBJ1-2|many|TRBV7-9|-
TGTGCCAGCAATGAGTGGGGAAACGATGGCTACACCTTC
CASNEWGNDGYTF
>TRBJ1-3|-|TRBV15|-
TGTGCCACCAGCAGAGGGACAACGACCTCTGGAAACACCATATATTTT
CATSRGTTTSGNTIYF
>TRBJ2-2|many|TRBV18|TRBD1
TGTGCCAGCTCACCACGGACAGGGGGCGGAAGGGAGCTGTTTTTT
CASSPRTGGGRELFF
>TRBJ1-2|many|TRBV4-2|TRBD1
TGTGCCAGCAGCCAAGATCGGGGGACAGGGTTAGGCTACACCTTC
CASSQDRGTGLGYTF
>TRBJ1-2|-|TRBV12-3/TRBV12-4|TRBD1
TGTGCCAGCAGTTTATTGGGGACAGGGCAAACTGGCTACACCTTC
CASSLLGTGQTGYTF
>TRBJ1-6|many|TRBV14|-
TGTGCCAGCAGCCAAGATCTTAGGAATTCACCCCTCCACTTT
CASSQDLRNSPLHF